These 26 T cell receptor beta chains were sequenced from one sample in a study of blood T cells in healthy people across ages. Through a sample-barcoded 5' primer and a J-beta primer mix, a second PCR was run for roughly 6 to 12 cycles. TCRdb reanalysed the 5' RACE reads using MiXCR and keeps one entry per CDR3 protein. This table has roughly 800,000 distinct CDR3 sequences, approximately 25% appearing once. Separately, the same data were catalogued under a study of T cells of mothers and their children.

Sequenced sample: blood. The receptors stem from a boy aged 5-17 years in good health.

V and J are TRBV20-1 and TRBJ2-5; D unresolved. The DNA end lines up better with TRBJ2-7; the J call may be wrong. Germline CDR1 is DFQATT and CDR2 is SNEGSKA (reference sequence). The CDR3 contains 14 residues. The CDR3, as DNA: TGCAGTGCTCGCCGCTCAAGACATTCCTACGAGCAGTACTTC. Residues: CSARRSRHSYEQYF.

This clonotype was detected only a few times. The chain employs TRBV7-9 and TRBJ1-4; D is uncertain. The V and J ends lost 1 base and 4 bases respectively, with 7 bases between them. Germline V lookup: CDR1 SEHNR, CDR2 FQNEAQ (reference sequence). The CDR3 extends over 14 amino acids. The CDR3 bases are TGTGCCAGCAGCTTAGTGCCGGATAATGAAAAACTGTTTTTT. Residues: CASSLVPDNEKLFF.

The chain joins TRBV12-3 or TRBV12-4 to TRBJ1-5, with D tentatively TRBD1 (5 bases). The V end lost 2 bases, the J end lost 5 bases, and 10 bases lay between the germline ends. This CDR3 is 14 amino acids long. This CDR3 is CASSLRQGDQPQHF. The CDR3 DNA sequence: TGTGCCAGCAGTTTACGGCAGGGAGATCAGCCCCAGCATTTT.

Only a few counts were recorded for this clonotype. The chain joins TRBV2 to TRBJ2-5; tentatively, D is TRBD1 (6 bases). The CDR3 has 14 residues. CDR1 is SNHLY and CDR2 is FYNNEI in the germline V gene. Trimming left V 3 bases short and J 5 bases short, with 13 bases between. The CDR3 coding sequence is TGTGCCAGCAGTGATGATGGGGGCGAGGAGACCCAGTACTTC. It yields the protein CASSDDGGEETQYF.

The J gene is TRBJ2-1, the V gene TRBV7-2; D not certain. The ends were cut back, 3 bases at V and 6 bases at J, with 9 bases in the middle. Germline V lookup: CDR1 SGHTA, CDR2 FQGNSA. The CDR3 spans 13 residues. The CDR3 nucleotides are TGTGCCAGCAGCTTGGACCTCGTCAATGAGCAGTTCTTC. Protein: CASSLDLVNEQFF.

The chain joins TRBV3-1 to TRBJ2-7, with TRBD2 matching over 9 bases. Germline V gene sequence: CDR1 LGHDT, CDR2 YNNKEL (reference sequence). V lost 3 bases to trimming and J lost 3 bases; unmatched junction nucleotides: 3. The length of the CDR3 is 14 residues. The CDR3 region has the DNA TGTGCCAGCAGCCATGGGACTAGCTTCTACGAGCAGTACTTC. Its translation is CASSHGTSFYEQYF.

The chain uses TRBV2 and TRBJ2-5; D call uncertain. The J call may be faulty, since TRBJ2-7 better matches the DNA end. This CDR3 region has 13 residues. Germline lookup yields CDR1 SNHLY and CDR2 FYNNEI. The CDR3 nucleotides read TGTGCCAGCAGTGCACCCGACTCCTACGAGCAGTACTTC. It yields the protein CASSAPDSYEQYF.

The chain is built from TRBV7-3 and TRBJ2-5, with 14 bases aligning to TRBD2. CDR1 and CDR2 from the germline V gene are SGHTA and FQGTGA. CDR3 length equals 16 residues. V lost 5 bases and J lost 3; bases outside the gene matches: 5. In nucleotides, the CDR3 is TGTGCCAGCAGCCTAGGGACTAGCGGGAGTGAAGAGACCCAGTACTTC. Translated, it gives CASSLGTSGSEETQYF.

This chain links TRBV7-2 with TRBJ2-1, with D perhaps matching TRBD1 or TRBD2 (7 bases each). Germline V lookup: CDR1 SGHTA, CDR2 FQGNSA. V lost 4 bases and J 9 bases, leaving 13 bases between the germline ends. The CDR3 runs 13 residues. The CDR3, as DNA: TGTGCCAGCAGCTCAGGGGGGGAGGCTGAGCAGTTCTTC. This sequence encodes CASSSGGEAEQFF.

This clonotype has a handful of counts. The chain links TRBV5-1 to TRBJ2-3, with TRBD1 matching 8 bases. The ends lost 3 bases at V and 1 base at J; junction bases unmatched: 1. Germline V CDR1 and CDR2: SGHRS, YFSETQ. CDR3 length: 14 amino acids. CDR3 coding DNA: TGCGCCAGCAGCTGGGGACAGGGCACAGATACGCAGTATTTT. Encoded protein: CASSWGQGTDTQYF.

The chain recombines TRBV20-1 with TRBJ2-5; 7 bases align to TRBD1. The CDR3 consists of 13 residues. The V gene end was trimmed by 4 bases and the J gene end by 9 bases; junction bases not matched to a gene: 11. Germline lookup yields CDR1 DFQATT and CDR2 SNEGSKA (reference sequence). The CDR3 bases are TGCAGTGCTACTGAAACAGGGGCGGACGCCCAGTACTTC. Residues: CSATETGADAQYF.

The chain carries TRBV14 and TRBJ2-7; D remains unclear. The CDR3 is 17 amino acids. V was clipped by 4 bases and J by 1 base, with 20 bases between them. From germline, CDR1 is SGHDN and CDR2 FVKESK. The CDR3 nucleotides are TGTGCCAGCAGCCCAAAGCACAGTTTACCCGATTCCTACGAGCAGTACTTC. Encoded protein: CASSPKHSLPDSYEQYF.

This clonotype was detected a few times. This chain uses TRBV28 with TRBJ2-1, with TRBD2 matching 10 bases. J gave up 7 bases and V 6 bases, and 12 bases lay outside the gene matches. This CDR3 is 16 amino acids long. CDR1 and CDR2 (germline): MDHEN, SYDVKM. The CDR3, as DNA: TGTGCCAGCAGAGGGACTAGCGCACGCCTGTGGAATGAGCAGTTCTTC. Its protein product is CASRGTSARLWNEQFF.

This clonotype was counted a few times. V is TRBV25-1 and J is TRBJ2-1; 11 bases map to TRBD2. Unmatched junction bases numbered 13, after V lost 1 base and J lost 5 bases. This CDR3 comprises 19 residues. Germline CDR1 and CDR2: MGHDK and SYGVNS. As DNA, the CDR3 is TGTGCCAGCAGTGAATTAGGCCCTAGCGGGAGGAATCCCCACAATGAGCAGTTCTTC. Translation gives CASSELGPSGRNPHNEQFF. Together with reference TRBV25-1 and TRBJ2-1, the CDR3 gives the full variable domain: EADIYQTPRYLVIGTGKKITLECSQTMGHDKMYWYQQDPGMELHLIHYSYGVNSTEKGDLSSESTVSRIRTEHFPLTLESARPSHTSQYLCASSELGPSGRNPHNEQFFGPGTRLTVL.

This sequence joins TRBV27 and TRBJ2-3; D ambiguous. The CDR3 covers 13 residues. The germline V gene has CDR1 MNHEY and CDR2 SMNVEV (reference sequence). V was cut by 5 bases and J by 4 bases, with 10 bases left in between. The CDR3, as DNA: TGTGCCAGCAGTATAACGGGCCCAGATACGCAGTATTTT. Protein sequence: CASSITGPDTQYF.

The chain couples TRBV7-9 to TRBJ2-1; maybe TRBD2 (5 bases). Germline CDR1 is SEHNR and CDR2 is FQNEAQ (reference sequence). This CDR3 has 15 residues. V was trimmed by 2 bases and J by 5 bases, leaving 13 bases between them. CDR3 sequence (DNA): TGTGCCAGCAGCTTATTCAGTAGCGCTGACAATGAGCAGTTCTTC. It codes for CASSLFSSADNEQFF.

V usage is TRBV29-1 and J usage is TRBJ2-5; D not certain. CDR3 length: 12 amino acids. Germline V gene lookup returns CDR1 SQVTM and CDR2 ANQGSEA. V lost 3 bases to trimming and J lost 2 bases, with 7 bases between them. CDR3 in amino acids: CSVERGQETQYF. The CDR3, as DNA: TGCAGCGTTGAGAGAGGTCAAGAGACCCAGTACTTC.

V is TRBV10-3 and J is TRBJ2-5; TRBD2 matches at 14 bases. The last part of the DNA fits TRBJ2-1 better; the J call may be wrong. The germline CDR1 and CDR2 sequences are ENHRY and SYGVKD. There are 13 residues in the CDR3. CDR3 bases: TGTGCCATGACTAGCGGGGGGGCCAATGAGCAGTTCTTC. This translates into CAMTSGGANEQFF.

This clonotype was found a few times. CDR3 region: CAISEGQGKAFF. DNA for the CDR3: TGTGCCATCAGTGAGGGGCAGGGGAAAGCTTTCTTT. The J gene is TRBJ1-1, the V gene TRBV10-3; D may be TRBD1 (6 bases). Germline CDR1 is ENHRY and CDR2 is SYGVKD. Trimming took off 2 bases at V and 9 bases at J, with 10 bases between the two ends. The CDR3 has 12 amino acids.

There are a few counts of this clonotype. The chain has TRBV5-6 and TRBJ2-5; D not resolved. The end of the DNA aligns better with TRBJ2-7, so the J call may be wrong. Germline CDR1 reads SGHDT; CDR2 reads YYEEEE. CDR3 length: 14 residues. The CDR3 protein is CASSFSRNSYEQYF. CDR3 coding DNA: TGTGCCAGCAGCTTTAGTAGGAACTCCTACGAGCAGTACTTC.

This clonotype was counted only a few times. The V and J genes are TRBV7-9 and TRBJ2-5, with 8 bases aligning to TRBD2. The end of the DNA aligns better with TRBJ2-7, so the J call may be wrong. Germline loops: CDR1 SEHNR, CDR2 FQNEAQ (reference sequence). The CDR3 is 14 residues long. CDR3 nucleotide sequence: TGTGCCAGCAGCCCAAGACTAGCGTGGTACGAGCAGTACTTC. This encodes CASSPRLAWYEQYF.

In this sample, this clonotype turned up a few times. The CDR3 loop reads CASSGSRYLQPQHF. DNA for the CDR3: TGTGCCAGCTCCGGCTCGCGGTACCTTCAGCCCCAGCATTTT. The chain combines TRBV6-2 or TRBV6-3 with TRBJ1-5; D is uncertain. Trimming took 8 bases from V and 6 from J, leaving 17 bases between them. In germline, CDR1 is MNHEY, CDR2 SVGEGT. The CDR3 has 14 amino acids.

The V gene is TRBV28, the J gene TRBJ2-7; possibly TRBD1 for D (6 bases). Trimming took 7 bases from V and 3 from J, leaving 13 bases between them. CDR3 size: 13 residues. The germline V gene encodes CDR1 MDHEN and CDR2 SYDVKM. CDR3: CASTTGSLYEQYF. Written as DNA, the CDR3 is TGTGCCAGCACCACAGGGAGCCTCTACGAGCAGTACTTC.

This clonotype was seen a single time. V gene TRBV10-2 combines with J gene TRBJ2-7, with 13 bases that match TRBD2. CDR3 length equals 18 residues. V was clipped by 3 bases and J by 3 bases; unmatched bases: 11. Germline CDR1 reads WSHSY; CDR2 reads SAAADI. In DNA, the CDR3 is TGCGCCAGCAGTGAAAGAGCCGGGACTAGCGGGATTTACTACGAGCAGTACTTC. Protein product: CASSERAGTSGIYYEQYF.

V gene TRBV7-9 combines with J gene TRBJ2-1, with D possibly matching TRBD2 (5 bases). The J call may be faulty, since TRBJ2-5 better matches the DNA end. CDR1 and CDR2 from the germline V gene are SEHNR and FQNEAQ (reference sequence). This CDR3 spans 13 amino acids. This CDR3 reads CASSPEWEETQYF. Here the CDR3 DNA reads TGTGCCAGCAGCCCCGAATGGGAGGAGACCCAGTACTTC.

This chain links TRBV5-6 with TRBJ2-5; 15 positions match TRBD2. The last part of the DNA fits TRBJ2-1 better; the J call may be wrong. The CDR3 spans 16 residues. CDR1 and CDR2 from the germline V gene are SGHDT and YYEEEE. The CDR3 DNA reads as TGTGCCAGCAGCTCCTGGACTAGCGGGGGGGACAATGAGCAGTTCTTC. Residues: CASSSWTSGGDNEQFF.